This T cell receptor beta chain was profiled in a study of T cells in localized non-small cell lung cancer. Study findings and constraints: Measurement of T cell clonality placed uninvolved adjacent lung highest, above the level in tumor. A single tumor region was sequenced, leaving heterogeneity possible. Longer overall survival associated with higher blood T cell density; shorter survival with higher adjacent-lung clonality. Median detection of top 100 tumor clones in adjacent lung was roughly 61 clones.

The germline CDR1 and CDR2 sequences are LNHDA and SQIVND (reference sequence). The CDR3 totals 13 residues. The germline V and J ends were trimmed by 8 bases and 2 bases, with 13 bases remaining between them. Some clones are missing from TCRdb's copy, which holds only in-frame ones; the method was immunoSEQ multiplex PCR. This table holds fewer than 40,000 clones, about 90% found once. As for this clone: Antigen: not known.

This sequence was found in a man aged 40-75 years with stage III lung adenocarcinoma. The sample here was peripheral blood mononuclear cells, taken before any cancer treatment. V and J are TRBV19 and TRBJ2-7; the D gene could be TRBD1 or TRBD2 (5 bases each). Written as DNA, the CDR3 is TGTGCCAGTGGGGCAGGGACGACCTACGAGCAGTACTTC. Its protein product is CASGAGTTYEQYF.